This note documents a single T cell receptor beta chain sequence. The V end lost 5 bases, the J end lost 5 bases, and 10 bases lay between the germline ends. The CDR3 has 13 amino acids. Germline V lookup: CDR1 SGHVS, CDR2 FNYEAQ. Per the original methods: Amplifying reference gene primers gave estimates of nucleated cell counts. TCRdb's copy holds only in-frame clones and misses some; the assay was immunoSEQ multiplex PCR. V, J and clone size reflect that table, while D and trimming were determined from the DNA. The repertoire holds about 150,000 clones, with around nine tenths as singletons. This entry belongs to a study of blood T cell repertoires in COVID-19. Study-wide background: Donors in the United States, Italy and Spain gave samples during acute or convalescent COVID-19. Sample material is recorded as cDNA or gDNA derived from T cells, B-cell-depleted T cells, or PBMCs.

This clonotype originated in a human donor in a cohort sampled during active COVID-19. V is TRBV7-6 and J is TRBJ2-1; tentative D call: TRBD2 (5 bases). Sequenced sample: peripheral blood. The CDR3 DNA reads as TGTGCCAGCAGCCCAGACTACAACAATGAGCAGTTCTTC. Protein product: CASSPDYNNEQFF.